This T cell receptor beta chain was sequenced during a study of cytomegalovirus exposure and HLA in healthy donors. Primers for the PCR totalled 60 Vbeta and 13 Jbeta. Repertoires were generated with immunoSEQ multiplex PCR, while TCRdb's copy carries only in-frame clones and drops some. Among around 190,000 clones, roughly 85% were seen once, and the ten largest hold approximately 2.1%. The V gene's germline CDR1 is SGHRS and CDR2 YFSETQ. CDR3 size: 14 residues. The germline V and J ends were trimmed by 0 bases and 5 bases, with 11 bases remaining between them. This clone was detected a few times. Its antigen is currently unknown. Whole-study results and caveats: In a later analysis, CMV-associated beta chains were mostly HLA-associated, it appeared.

The sample taken for sequencing was PBMCs. The clonotype originates from a woman aged 45-65 years in good health and CMV-seronegative. J is TRBJ1-1 and V is TRBV5-1; D is unclear. CDR3 protein: CASSLAAGETEAFF. DNA of the CDR3: TGCGCCAGCAGCTTGGCAGCCGGGGAAACTGAAGCTTTCTTT.